This T cell receptor beta chain is from a study of long-term antiretroviral therapy in people with HIV (dated by TCRdb to 2022 to 2024). With regard to the full study: Collection of the earliest samples took place about a decade ahead of the 2015 WHO recommendation for immediate ART, at a time when ART was typically delayed until CD4 counts fell. Among the approximately 32 participants with HIV, about 11 were female. The cohort contributed roughly 190 cryopreserved PBMC samples from 25 to 35 adults with confirmed HIV infection, collected serially over a mean of about 6 years (range 1-12). No cross-contamination during QIAcube processing was seen in test extractions of a monoclonal T-cell line run alongside 33 polyclonal samples. A retrospective serial study tested whether ART initiation and durable HIV suppression were associated with changes in peripheral blood TRB repertoire composition and diversity.

General study outcomes and caveats: Expanded TRB clones identified before ART initiation dominated the repertoire at all time points, although this dominance fluctuated and declined in many PLHIV after ART. Limited PBMC availability meant only the TCR beta chain was sequenced, without alpha chain pairing. HIV repertoires had narrower CDR3 length ranges than controls, and the network structure suggested an antigen-experienced repertoire that shifted only slightly toward naive after ART. Starting ART was linked to a significant rise in TRB diversity, yet even after long-term ART the diversity remained significantly lower than in transplant donor controls. Inferences about post-ART repertoire changes were limited because no data were available on ART adherence, viral resistance or therapy changes. Because pre-ART samples had limited cell numbers, profiling was done on unsorted PBMC rather than on sorted CD4+ and CD8+ T cells. The samples span the years 2004 to 2017, and the ART regimens used may be less effective than current regimens.

This clone was counted only a few times. There is no known antigen for this receptor. Base-call qualities are not available, and no considerably larger clone is one nucleotide away. Sequencing of the TRB variable region was done with the immunoSEQ hsTCRB v3.0 assay at survey level resolution. A depth of roughly 35,000-50,000 T-cell genomes per sample was targeted for TRB sequencing. Pooled TRB libraries were sequenced on an Illumina MiSeq with a v3 150-cycle kit. Concerning the study's data processing: Repertoire analysis was run in R within a reproducible Nextflow workflow that covered QC, data transformation and analysis. LymphoSeq2, an R package for exploring AIRR-Seq data, was used to implement custom analyses. Several samples yielding fewer than 5000 total TRB sequences were excluded, leaving 150 to 200 analyzed HIV repertoires. Of the approximately 190 retained HIV repertoires, about 60 were collected before and about 130 after ART initiation. Repertoires were downsampled to 5000 TRB nucleotide sequences, and summary statistics were averaged over 100 downsampling iterations. Only TRB sequences with CDR3 regions of at least seven amino acids were retained for analysis. Two measures captured diversity: a Shannon entropy-derived clonality score and the Gini coefficient. In the repertoire networks, any two of the top 5000 CDR3 amino acid sequences were linked whenever the two sequences differed by an edit distance of one. Antigen specificity groups and MHC restriction were predicted for TRB CDR3 amino acid sequences with GLIPH2. CDR3 amino acid sequences were matched against VDJdb and McPAS-TCR to flag known CMV, EBV, HIV or tissue antigen associations. Pre-ART, post-ART and control groups were compared with Wilcoxon signed-rank tests and Holm-Bonferroni correction. The table comes from immuneACCESS by way of TCRdb, which keeps in-frame sequences with V and J called. Part of the clones is missing from these tables; in studies checked, under half for an unresolved V gene and the rest for unknown reasons. The V and J calls and clone size were taken over from that table, and D and trimming were inferred from the DNA. The sample data list some 15,000 clones, and 88% of these were observed just once. The top ten clonotypes cover roughly 12% of the sample.

To be included, a participant needed at least one PBMC sample from before ART initiation plus at least two post-ART samples. Every participant with HIV received treatment in the United States of America. Before DNA extraction, cryopreserved samples of roughly 0.85-10 million PBMC were thawed and washed. At the time of the earliest PBMC sample, participants with HIV were aged between roughly 23 and 60 years. Per participant, PBMC samples came from 1-4 timepoints prior to ART initiation and 2-8 timepoints following ART initiation, for a median of 7 samples. For every participant, serial HIV viral load, CD4+ T-cell count, ART history and demographic data were obtained. Using a Qiagen kit on a QIAcube, genomic DNA was extracted from unsorted PBMC, with samples processed in batches of 12. V is shortened by 2 bases, J by 0 bases, and the region joining them spans 17 bases. Taken from the germline V gene (reference sequence), the CDR1 and CDR2 loops are MNHEY and SMNVEV. The CDR3 covers 17 residues, taking in both the cysteine and the phenylalanine. Solely the CDR3 DNA is kept, with 51 bases framed from the first base.

The clonotype comes from a middle-aged man with HIV. The specimen comprised unsorted PBMCs, sampled 6.9 years after starting antiretroviral therapy. The V and J segments used are TRBV27 and TRBJ2-7; TRBD1 is a possible D gene, resting on 6 matching bases. CDR3 reads: CASSLKWLETGSYEQYF. The nucleotide sequence is given as TGTGCCAGCAGTTTAAAATGGCTTGAGACAGGCTCCTACGAGCAGTACTTC.